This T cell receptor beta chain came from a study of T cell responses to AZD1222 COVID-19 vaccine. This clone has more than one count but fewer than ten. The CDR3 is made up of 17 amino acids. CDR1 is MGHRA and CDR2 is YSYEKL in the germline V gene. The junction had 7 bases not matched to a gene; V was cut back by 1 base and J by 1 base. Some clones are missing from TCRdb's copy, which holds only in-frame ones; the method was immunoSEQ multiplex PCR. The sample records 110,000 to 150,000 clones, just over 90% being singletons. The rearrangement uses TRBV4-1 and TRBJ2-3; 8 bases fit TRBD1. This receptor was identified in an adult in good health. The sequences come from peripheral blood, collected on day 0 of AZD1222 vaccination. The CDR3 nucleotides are TGCGCCAGCAGCCAAGTTCAGGGGGCCTCGGGCACAGATACGCAGTATTTT. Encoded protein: CASSQVQGASGTDTQYF.